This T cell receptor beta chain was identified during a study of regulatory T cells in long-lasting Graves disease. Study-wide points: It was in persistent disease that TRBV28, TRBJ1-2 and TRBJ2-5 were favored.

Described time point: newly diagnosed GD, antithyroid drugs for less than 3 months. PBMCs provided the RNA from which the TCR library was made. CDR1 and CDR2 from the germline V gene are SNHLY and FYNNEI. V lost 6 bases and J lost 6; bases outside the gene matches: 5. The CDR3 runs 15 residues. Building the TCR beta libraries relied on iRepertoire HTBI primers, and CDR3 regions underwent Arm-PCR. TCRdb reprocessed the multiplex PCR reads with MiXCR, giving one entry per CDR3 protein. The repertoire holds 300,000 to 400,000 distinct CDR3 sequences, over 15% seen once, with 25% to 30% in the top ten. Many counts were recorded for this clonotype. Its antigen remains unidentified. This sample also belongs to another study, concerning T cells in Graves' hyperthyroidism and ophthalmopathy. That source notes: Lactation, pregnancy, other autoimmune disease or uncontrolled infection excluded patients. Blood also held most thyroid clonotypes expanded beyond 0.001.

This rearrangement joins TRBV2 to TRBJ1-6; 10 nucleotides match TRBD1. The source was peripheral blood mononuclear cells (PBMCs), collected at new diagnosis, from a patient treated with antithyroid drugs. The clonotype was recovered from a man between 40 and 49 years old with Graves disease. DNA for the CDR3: TGTGCCAGCAGCGCGGACAGGGGGATTAATTCACCCCTCCACTTT. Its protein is CASSADRGINSPLHF.